This is a list of T cell receptor beta chains from one sample in a study of T-cell memory formation after mild COVID-19. TCRdb re-called the 5' RACE reads with MiXCR, one entry per CDR3 protein. This sample has tens of thousands of distinct CDR3 sequences, with less than 7.5% found just once. The sample taken for sequencing was PBMCs or a T cell subset sorted from them (not recorded which). These receptors originate from an adult woman who had mild COVID-19 (a few samples of this study predate the infection). Cell type and time point are not known. Both conserved end residues are part of each CDR3. The D gene is left open where the match is weak. Clone sizes are given selectively: once, few, many, or a class where the clone is expanded.

TRBJ2-7	many	TRBV20-1	NA	CSARDGQVDHEQYF	TGCAGTGCTAGAGATGGCCAGGTTGACCACGAGCAGTACTTC
TRBJ2-3	many	TRBV24-1	TRBD2	CATSDGGRASSTDTQYF	TGTGCCACCAGTGATGGCGGGAGGGCCTCGAGCACAGATACGCAGTATTTT
TRBJ2-1	many	TRBV2	TRBD2	CASSASGKASGGPQFF	TGTGCCAGCAGTGCAAGTGGGAAGGCTAGCGGGGGGCCGCAGTTCTTC
TRBJ2-3	many	TRBV5-1	NA	CASSRQGPFTDTQYF	TGCGCCAGCAGCCGTCAGGGGCCCTTCACAGATACGCAGTATTTT
TRBJ1-2	many	TRBV4-1	NA	CASSSRAPRDGYTF	TGCGCCAGCAGCTCCCGGGCACCCAGGGATGGCTACACCTTC
TRBJ2-3	many	TRBV2	NA	CASMGVSTDTQYF	TGTGCCAGCATGGGGGTTTCCACAGATACGCAGTATTTT
TRBJ2-7	many	TRBV7-9	NA	CASSPRAGGAYEQYF	TGTGCCAGCAGCCCCCGGGCAGGGGGGGCCTACGAGCAGTACTTC
TRBJ1-1	many	TRBV7-2	TRBD1	CASSFTGDTEAFF	TGTGCCAGCAGCTTTACAGGGGACACTGAAGCTTTCTTT
TRBJ1-2	medium-sized	TRBV3-1	NA	CASSQDLVDGYTF	TGTGCCAGCAGCCAAGATCTAGTGGATGGCTACACCTTC
TRBJ1-2	many	TRBV25-1	NA	CATSGTEYYGYTF	TGTGCCACCTCCGGGACGGAATACTATGGCTACACCTTC
TRBJ2-5	many	TRBV11-2	NA	CASSLLVGMGETQYF	TGTGCCAGCAGCTTATTAGTGGGGATGGGGGAGACCCAGTACTTC
TRBJ2-7	many	TRBV4-3	TRBD1	CASSQVGDSSYEQYF	TGCGCCAGCAGCCAAGTTGGGGACAGCTCCTACGAGCAGTACTTC
TRBJ2-2	many	TRBV18	NA	CASSPTQNTGELFF	TGTGCCAGCTCACCAACCCAGAACACCGGGGAGCTGTTTTTT
TRBJ2-7	NA	TRBV9	TRBD2	CASSSGLAGRSSYEQYF	TGTGCCAGCAGCTCAGGACTAGCGGGACGTAGCTCCTACGAGCAGTACTTC
TRBJ2-7	many	TRBV2	NA	CASSEWDTSYEQYF	TGTGCCAGCAGTGAGTGGGACACCTCCTACGAGCAGTACTTC
TRBJ1-1	NA	TRBV7-6	NA	CASSPTRKSEAFF	TGTGCCAGCAGCCCCACAAGAAAAAGCGAAGCTTTCTTT
TRBJ1-6	many	TRBV6-5	NA	CASSYQAGVSNSPLHF	TGTGCCAGCAGTTACCAGGCGGGGGTCAGTAATTCACCCCTCCACTTT
TRBJ2-3	many	TRBV5-1	TRBD2	CASSLRLAGLYTDTQYF	TGCGCCAGCAGCCTCCGACTAGCGGGACTTTACACAGATACGCAGTATTTT
TRBJ1-2	few	TRBV5-6	NA	CASSLEGVYGYTF	TGTGCCAGCAGCTTAGAGGGTGTCTATGGCTACACCTTC
TRBJ1-5	many	TRBV30	NA	CAWSVQGNQPQHF	TGTGCCTGGAGTGTACAGGGCAATCAGCCCCAGCATTTT
TRBJ1-6	many	TRBV20-1	NA	CSASSGTRNSPLHF	TGCAGTGCTAGCTCCGGGACAAGAAATTCACCCCTCCACTTT
TRBJ2-4	many	TRBV19	NA	CASSMSRGYGAKNIQYF	TGTGCCAGTAGTATGTCCCGGGGCTACGGGGCCAAAAACATTCAGTACTTC
TRBJ2-7	many	TRBV5-1	NA	CASSFTRGGTYEQYF	TGCGCCAGCAGCTTTACAAGGGGGGGGACCTACGAGCAGTACTTC
TRBJ2-1	many	TRBV10-2	TRBD2	CASSRTSGSRNEQFF	TGCGCCAGCAGCCGGACTAGCGGGAGTAGGAATGAGCAGTTCTTC
TRBJ1-1	many	TRBV12-3/TRBV12-4	TRBD1	CASRGTGGPNTEAFF	TGTGCCAGCAGAGGGACAGGGGGTCCAAACACTGAAGCTTTCTTT
TRBJ1-6	few	TRBV20-1	NA	CSATGTWDSPLHF	TGCAGTGCTACTGGGACCTGGGATTCACCCCTCCACTTT
TRBJ1-2	many	TRBV28	TRBD1	CATWTGGDGYTF	TGTGCCACCTGGACAGGGGGCGATGGCTACACCTTC
TRBJ2-1	many	TRBV20-1	NA	CSARVVQGLSNNEQFF	TGCAGTGCTAGGGTGGTTCAGGGGTTGAGCAACAATGAGCAGTTCTTC
TRBJ2-2	many	TRBV7-3	NA	CASGRAGELFF	TGTGCCAGCGGTCGGGCCGGGGAGCTGTTTTTT
TRBJ2-2	many	TRBV5-1	NA	CASSLATGAANTGELFF	TGCGCCAGCAGCTTGGCGACAGGAGCTGCGAACACCGGGGAGCTGTTTTTT
TRBJ2-3	many	TRBV9	TRBD2	CASSVSSGARTDTQYF	TGTGCCAGCAGCGTTTCTAGCGGAGCCCGCACAGATACGCAGTATTTT
TRBJ2-1	many	TRBV5-1	NA	CASSLDSSSYNEQFF	TGCGCCAGCAGCTTGGATTCCAGCTCCTACAATGAGCAGTTCTTC
TRBJ1-2	many	TRBV7-2	TRBD1	CASSLGQGLYSFYGYTF	TGTGCCAGCAGCCTCGGACAGGGGCTCTACTCCTTCTATGGCTACACCTTC
TRBJ2-1	many	TRBV7-9	NA	CASSPLREQFF	TGTGCCAGCAGCCCACTTCGAGAGCAGTTCTTC
TRBJ2-3	many	TRBV6-4	TRBD2	CASSDSSGGGDTQYF	TGTGCCAGCAGTGACTCGAGCGGGGGTGGGGATACGCAGTATTTT
TRBJ2-1	once	TRBV4-1	NA	CASSQEGYGYNEQFF	TGCGCCAGCAGCCAAGAAGGTTATGGGTACAATGAGCAGTTCTTC
TRBJ1-1	few	TRBV30	NA	CAWSGYGRTSRAFF	TGTGCCTGGAGTGGTTACGGGAGGACCTCACGGGCTTTCTTT
TRBJ2-7	many	TRBV4-1	TRBD1	CASSPVGQGSYEQYF	TGCGCCAGCAGCCCCGTCGGACAGGGGAGTTACGAGCAGTACTTC
TRBJ2-7	many	TRBV28	TRBD2	CASSLWAGATEEQYF	TGTGCCAGCAGTTTATGGGCGGGAGCAACGGAGGAGCAGTACTTC
TRBJ1-5	NA	TRBV5-4	NA	CASSLGQDSNQPQHF	TGTGCCAGCAGCTTGGGGCAGGACAGCAATCAGCCCCAGCATTTT
TRBJ1-1	many	TRBV9	TRBD1	CASSLRTGWGTEAFF	TGTGCCAGCAGCCTTCGGACAGGGTGGGGCACTGAAGCTTTCTTT
TRBJ2-3	many	TRBV27	NA	CASSSTNWGTDTQYF	TGTGCCAGCAGTTCGACTAATTGGGGCACAGATACGCAGTATTTT
TRBJ1-5	many	TRBV7-9	NA	CASSLAPPSGALNQPQHF	TGTGCCAGCAGCTTAGCTCCCCCCTCCGGGGCTCTCAATCAGCCCCAGCATTTT
TRBJ2-1	NA	TRBV9	NA	CASSVAGVSYNEQFF	TGTGCCAGCAGCGTAGCCGGGGTATCCTACAATGAGCAGTTCTTC
TRBJ1-1	many	TRBV7-2	NA	CASSPYLRTEAFF	TGTGCCAGCAGCCCGTATTTGAGGACTGAAGCTTTCTTT
TRBJ1-2	NA	TRBV2	NA	CASSGTARYGYTF	TGTGCCAGCAGTGGGACAGCAAGATATGGCTACACCTTC
TRBJ2-7	many	TRBV5-4	TRBD1	CASSLDRGDYEQYF	TGTGCCAGCAGCTTGGACAGGGGGGACTACGAGCAGTACTTC
TRBJ1-6	many	TRBV30	TRBD1	CAWTDRENSPLHF	TGTGCCTGGACGGACAGGGAAAATTCACCCCTCCACTTT
TRBJ2-2	many	TRBV6-5	NA	CASSYGQGNTGELFF	TGTGCCAGCAGTTACGGGCAGGGGAACACCGGGGAGCTGTTTTTT
TRBJ1-5	many	TRBV29-1	NA	CSVGTNNQPQHF	TGCAGCGTCGGGACTAATAATCAGCCCCAGCATTTT
TRBJ2-1	many	TRBV7-9	TRBD2	CASSPRTSGGGVEQFF	TGTGCCAGCAGCCCTAGGACTAGCGGGGGCGGCGTTGAGCAGTTCTTC
TRBJ2-1	medium-sized	TRBV6-5	TRBD1	CASTLRDRAIDEQFF	TGTGCCAGCACCCTGCGTGACAGGGCCATCGATGAGCAGTTCTTC
TRBJ1-2	many	TRBV7-8	NA	CASSLGPVYGYTF	TGTGCCAGCAGCTTAGGTCCGGTTTATGGCTACACCTTC
TRBJ2-1	NA	TRBV9	TRBD2	CASSPGGVGGGYNEQFF	TGTGCCAGCAGCCCCGGAGGAGTCGGCGGGGGGTACAATGAGCAGTTCTTC
TRBJ2-2	NA	TRBV5-1	NA	CASSLVTGDTGELFF	TGCGCCAGCAGCTTGGTCACCGGGGACACCGGGGAGCTGTTTTTT
TRBJ2-1	many	TRBV30	NA	CAWSVPPRTGIYNEQFF	TGTGCCTGGAGTGTACCTCCTCGAACAGGAATCTACAATGAGCAGTTCTTC
TRBJ2-3	many	TRBV6-5	TRBD2	CASSVALAGADTQYF	TGTGCCAGCAGTGTCGCGCTAGCGGGAGCAGATACGCAGTATTTT
TRBJ2-7	many	TRBV6-6	TRBD1	CASSYRKGTGHYEQYF	TGTGCCAGCAGTTACCGTAAGGGGACAGGGCACTACGAGCAGTACTTC
TRBJ2-2	many	TRBV12-3/TRBV12-4	TRBD1	CASSTGGTGELFF	TGTGCCAGCAGCACAGGGGGAACCGGGGAGCTGTTTTTT